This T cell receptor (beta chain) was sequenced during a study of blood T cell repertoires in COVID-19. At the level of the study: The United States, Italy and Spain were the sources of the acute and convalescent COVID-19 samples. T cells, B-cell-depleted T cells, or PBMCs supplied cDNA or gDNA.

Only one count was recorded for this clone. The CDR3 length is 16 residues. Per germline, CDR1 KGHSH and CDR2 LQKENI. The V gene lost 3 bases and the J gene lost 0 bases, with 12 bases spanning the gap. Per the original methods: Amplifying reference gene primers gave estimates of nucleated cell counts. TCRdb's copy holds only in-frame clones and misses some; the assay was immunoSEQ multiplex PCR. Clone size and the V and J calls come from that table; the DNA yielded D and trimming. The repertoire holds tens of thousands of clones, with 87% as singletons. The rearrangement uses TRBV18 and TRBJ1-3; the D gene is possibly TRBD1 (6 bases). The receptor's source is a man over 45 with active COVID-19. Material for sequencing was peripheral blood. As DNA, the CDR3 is TGTGCCAGCTCACCCATCGGGACAATCTCTGGAAACACCATATATTTT. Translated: CASSPIGTISGNTIYF.